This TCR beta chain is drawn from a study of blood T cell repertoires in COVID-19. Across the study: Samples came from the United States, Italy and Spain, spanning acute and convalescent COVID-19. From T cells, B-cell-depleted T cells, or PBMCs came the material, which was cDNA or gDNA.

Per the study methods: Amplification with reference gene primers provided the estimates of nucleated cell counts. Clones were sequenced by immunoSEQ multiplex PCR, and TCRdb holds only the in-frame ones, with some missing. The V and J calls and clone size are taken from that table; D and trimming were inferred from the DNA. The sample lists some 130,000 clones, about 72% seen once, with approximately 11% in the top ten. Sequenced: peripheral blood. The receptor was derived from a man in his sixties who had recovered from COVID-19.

In DNA, the CDR3 is TGTGCCAGTAGTATGGGACTAGCGGGAGGGCCGCTGTTTTTT. Encoded protein: CASSMGLAGGPLFF. The chain couples TRBV19 to TRBJ2-2, with 16 positions matching TRBD2. Germline assignment: CDR1 LNHDA and CDR2 SQIVND (reference sequence). This CDR3 comprises 14 residues. J lost 13 bases, V lost 3 bases, and 2 bases had no gene match.